Described below is a single T cell receptor (beta chain) sequence and its context. Per the authors' pipeline: Nucleated cell number was recorded as an estimate derived from reference gene primer amplification. The repertoire was sequenced with immunoSEQ multiplex PCR; TCRdb's copy has only in-frame clones and lacks some. That table gives V, J and clone size, and the DNA gave D and trimming. The top ten clones hold approximately 4% of a sample with approximately 270,000 clones, 75% to 90% of them seen once. Participants came from about 23 US areas, aged about 18 to 89 years. The study assigned cohorts using participant-reported clinical history. The data derive from a study of blood T cell repertoires in COVID-19. Study summary: The United States, Italy and Spain supplied acute and convalescent COVID-19 samples.

The receptor comes from a woman aged 25-40 years with acute COVID-19. Sequencing was carried out using PBMCs or T cells enriched from blood (not recorded which).

The CDR3 here is CASSMTSGEQFF. The CDR3 region has the DNA TGTGCCAGCAGCATGACTAGTGGCGAGCAGTTCTTC. V gene TRBV21-1 combines with J gene TRBJ2-1; no DNA check was done on the table's D call, TRBD2. TRBV21-1 is described as a pseudogene. CDR3 length: 12 amino acids.